The 22 T cell receptor beta chains below come from one sample, sequenced in a study of PD-1 blockade in classical Hodgkin lymphoma. Regarding time point: cycle 4 day 1 (C4D1), after more than 5 weeks of nivolumab. Following autologous stem cell transplantation, relapse occurred in every patient, and exposure to brentuximab vedotin varied. Generated by immunoSEQ multiplex PCR, the TCRdb table keeps only in-frame clones and is missing some. The table lists about 64,000 clones, around 90% of them singletons, with about a tenth in the top ten. Sequencing was performed on peripheral blood mononuclear cells (PBMCs), taken before the fourth cycle of nivolumab. Receptors originate from a human donor with classical Hodgkin lymphoma.

The chain has TRBV19 and TRBJ1-1; D is unclear. V was clipped by 3 bases and J by 0 bases, with 8 bases between them. Germline V gives CDR1 LNHDA, CDR2 SQIVND (reference sequence). The CDR3 extends over 14 amino acids. The DNA for the CDR3 is TGTGCCAGTAGTATCGTTACCATGAACACTGAAGCTTTCTTT. Its protein is CASSIVTMNTEAFF.

V gene TRBV19 combines with J gene TRBJ2-3; TRBD1 matches at 8 bases. The CDR3 consists of 16 residues. Germline assignment: CDR1 LNHDA and CDR2 SQIVND (reference sequence). The V and J ends lost 6 bases and 3 bases, in that order; junction bases with no gene match: 11. DNA of the CDR3: TGTGCCAGTAGCCTAGGACAGGGCAGTTATACAGATACGCAGTATTTT. Translating gives CASSLGQGSYTDTQYF. Filled out from reference TRBV19 and TRBJ2-3, the complete variable domain reads DGGITQSPKYLFRKEGQNVTLSCEQNLNHDAMYWYRQDPGQGLRLIYYSQIVNDFQKGDIAEGYSVSREKKESFPLTVTSAQKNPTAFYLCASSLGQGSYTDTQYFGPGTRLTVL.

The V and J genes are TRBV7-8 and TRBJ1-4; D remains ambiguous. CDR1 SGHVS and CDR2 FQNEAQ come from the germline V gene. V gave up 0 bases and J gave up 7 bases, with 15 bases separating them. The CDR3 totals 16 residues. This chain's CDR3 is CASSLARRVQGEKLFF. CDR3 sequence (DNA): TGTGCCAGCAGCTTAGCGAGGAGGGTTCAAGGTGAAAAACTGTTTTTT.

This clone was picked up one time. The chain combines TRBV5-6 with TRBJ1-2, with 9 bases fitting TRBD1. V lost 3 bases, J lost 5 bases, and 11 bases stayed unmatched. Germline V gene data show CDR1 as SGHDT and CDR2 as YYEEEE. This CDR3 has 16 residues. CDR3 residues: CASSSPGTGIPYGYTF. The DNA for the CDR3 is TGTGCCAGCAGCTCCCCCGGGACAGGGATCCCGTATGGCTACACCTTC.

The chain links TRBV28 to TRBJ2-1; D remains unclear. This CDR3 comprises 13 residues. Trimming removed 7 bases from V and 0 bases from J, with 7 bases in between. From germline, CDR1 is MDHEN and CDR2 SYDVKM. As DNA, the CDR3 is TGTGCCAGCACCCCCCTCTCCTACAATGAGCAGTTCTTC. It is translated as CASTPLSYNEQFF.

This rearrangement joins TRBV12-5 to TRBJ1-1; 7 nucleotides match TRBD1. Germline V gene lookup returns CDR1 LGHNT and CDR2 FRNRAP. V was clipped by 2 bases and J by 5 bases; unmatched bases: 8. The CDR3 contains 15 residues. CDR3 sequence: CASGLLGGTLTEAFF. In DNA, the CDR3 is TGTGCTAGTGGTTTGTTAGGGGGCACGTTGACTGAAGCTTTCTTT.

This chain joins TRBV19 and TRBJ1-5, with D possibly matching TRBD1 (5 bases). Germline CDR1 is LNHDA and CDR2 is SQIVND (reference sequence). V lost 6 bases and J lost 6, with 15 bases in between. This CDR3 region has 14 residues. CDR3 protein: CASRHAGRSQPQHF. The CDR3 nucleotides read TGTGCCAGTAGGCACGCAGGGCGAAGTCAGCCCCAGCATTTT.

This clone occurred once. The genes are TRBV11-2 and TRBJ2-1; 14 positions match TRBD2. Germline V gene lookup returns CDR1 SGHAT and CDR2 FQNNGV. The J segment lost 4 bases and the V segment lost 5 bases, leaving 7 bases of the junction unmatched. The CDR3 has 17 residues. This CDR3 reads CASSLGTSGGAYNEQFF. In DNA, the CDR3 is TGTGCCAGCAGCCTCGGGACTAGCGGGGGTGCGTACAATGAGCAGTTCTTC.

This clone has a handful of counts. The chain recombines TRBV7-9 with TRBJ1-6, with D hard to call. Germline loops: CDR1 SEHNR, CDR2 FQNEAQ (reference sequence). CDR3 length: 17 residues. Trimming took 5 bases from V and 13 from J, leaving 27 bases between them. As DNA, the CDR3 is TGTGCCAGCAGCCAGCACGATAAGACCGGGAATCGGACTCCCCTCCACTTT. Protein sequence: CASSQHDKTGNRTPLHF.

The chain joins TRBV6-5 to TRBJ1-3; D may be TRBD1 (5 bases). Germline V gene data show CDR1 as MNHEY and CDR2 as SVGAGI. V lost 2 bases to trimming and J lost 0 bases, with 8 bases between them. This CDR3 is 15 amino acids long. The DNA for the CDR3 is TGTGCCAGCAGTTACATGGGGGTCTCTGGAAACACCATATATTTT. Amino acids: CASSYMGVSGNTIYF.

V and J are TRBV6-1 and TRBJ1-6, with D perhaps matching TRBD1 (5 bases). Germline V gene sequence: CDR1 MNHNS, CDR2 SASEGT. The CDR3 is 14 residues long. The V end was cut by 3 bases, the J end by 8 bases, with 11 bases between. The CDR3 protein is CASSERRVYSPLHF. CDR3 bases: TGTGCCAGCAGTGAGCGCAGGGTGTATTCACCCCTCCACTTT.

The V gene is TRBV7-9, the J gene TRBJ1-3; D ambiguous. Germline V gene sequence: CDR1 SEHNR, CDR2 FQNEAQ (reference sequence). This CDR3 has 14 residues. The V and J ends lost 5 bases and 2 bases respectively, with 10 bases between them. CDR3 in amino acids: CASSEKGAGNTIYF. The CDR3 nucleotides are TGTGCCAGCAGCGAAAAGGGAGCTGGAAACACCATATATTTT. Full variable domain (rest looked up from reference TRBV7-9 and TRBJ1-3): DTGVSQNPRHKITKRGQNVTFRCDPISEHNRLYWYRQTLGQGPEFLTYFQNEAQLEKSRLLSDRFSAERPKGSFSTLEIQRTEQGDSAMYLCASSEKGAGNTIYFGEGSWLTVV.

The rearrangement uses TRBV19 and TRBJ1-1, with TRBD1 matching 8 bases. The CDR3 runs 12 residues. Looked up from germline, CDR1 is LNHDA and CDR2 is SQIVND (reference sequence). V lost 9 bases to trimming and J lost 5 bases; unmatched junction nucleotides: 5. CDR3 region: CASKDRATEAFF. DNA of the CDR3: TGTGCCAGCAAGGACAGGGCAACTGAAGCTTTCTTT.

The chain joins TRBV10-3 to TRBJ1-2, with a possible D match to TRBD1 (5 bases). The CDR3 length is 12 residues. Germline values: CDR1 ENHRY, CDR2 SYGVKD. Between the trimmed V and J ends, which lost 4 bases and 4 bases, there was a span of 7 bases. This CDR3 reads CAISGDLYGYTF. The CDR3 DNA reads TGTGCCATCAGTGGGGACCTCTATGGCTACACCTTC.

The chain carries TRBV18 and TRBJ2-3, with TRBD1 identical over 7 bases. Germline V gene lookup returns CDR1 KGHSH and CDR2 LQKENI. The J segment lost 1 base and the V segment lost 6 bases, leaving 7 bases of the junction unmatched. The CDR3 has 15 amino acids. The CDR3 region has the DNA TGTGCCAGCTCTTCGGTCGGGACAGGCACAGATACGCAGTATTTT. Amino acid sequence: CASSSVGTGTDTQYF. The full variable domain, in which reference TRBV18 and TRBJ2-3 provide the parts outside the CDR3, is NAGVMQNPRHLVRRRGQEARLRCSPMKGHSHVYWYRQLPEEGLKFMVYLQKENIIDESGMPKERFSAEFPKEGPSILRIQQVVRGDSAAYFCASSSVGTGTDTQYFGPGTRLTVL.

The V gene is TRBV5-4, the J gene TRBJ2-1; 9 nucleotides match TRBD1. The CDR3 extends over 15 amino acids. From germline, CDR1 is SGHNT and CDR2 YYREEE (reference sequence). J gave up 6 bases and V 4 bases, and 8 bases lay outside the gene matches. CDR3 coding DNA: TGTGCCAGCAGCCCCCTGCGGGACAGGGCCAATGAGCAGTTCTTC. Its translation: CASSPLRDRANEQFF.

The chain couples TRBV6-1 to TRBJ1-5; the D gene is possibly TRBD1 (5 bases). Germline CDR1 and CDR2: MNHNS and SASEGT. Trimming shortened V by 2 bases and J by 5 bases, and 13 bases separated the two germline ends. CDR3 length: 15 amino acids. DNA for the CDR3: TGTGCCAGCAGTGAAAGAATAGGGACCCATCAGCCCCAGCATTTT. Encoded protein: CASSERIGTHQPQHF.

The chain couples TRBV29-1 to TRBJ2-3; 7 positions match TRBD1. The J segment lost 6 bases and the V segment lost 5 bases, leaving 8 bases of the junction unmatched. The CDR3 spans 13 residues. Germline V CDR1 and CDR2: SQVTM, ANQGSEA. Written as DNA, the CDR3 is TGCAGCGTTTGGGACAGCTCAAAGGATACGCAGTATTTT. This codes for CSVWDSSKDTQYF.

The chain employs TRBV13 and TRBJ2-1, with 8 positions matching TRBD2. There are 16 residues in the CDR3. V shed 5 bases, J shed 2 bases, and the junction held 8 bases outside the gene matches. Germline assignment: CDR1 PRHDT and CDR2 FYEKMQ (reference sequence). CDR3 residues: CASSPTFSGAYNEQFF. The DNA of the CDR3 is TGTGCCAGCAGCCCGACCTTTAGCGGGGCCTACAATGAGCAGTTCTTC.

This clone came up once. The J gene is TRBJ2-3, the V gene TRBV19; D ambiguous. Germline CDR1 is LNHDA and CDR2 is SQIVND (reference sequence). V was clipped by 7 bases and J by 0 bases, with 17 bases between them. The CDR3 totals 16 residues. CDR3 coding DNA: TGTGCCAGTAAGGAGAATCTCGTAATGAGCACAGATACGCAGTATTTT. Protein: CASKENLVMSTDTQYF.

The V gene is TRBV4-1, the J gene TRBJ2-7, with D possibly matching TRBD1 (5 bases). Looked up from germline, CDR1 is MGHRA and CDR2 is YSYEKL. V gave up 1 base and J gave up 5 bases, with 9 bases separating them. This CDR3 spans 13 amino acids. The CDR3 region has the DNA TGCGCCAGCAGCCAAGTCACAGGTCACGAGCAGTACTTC. This translates into CASSQVTGHEQYF.

V and J are TRBV4-1 and TRBJ1-5; tentative D call: TRBD1 (5 bases). This CDR3 has 15 residues. V was trimmed by 2 bases and J by 7 bases, leaving 15 bases between them. Germline V lookup: CDR1 MGHRA, CDR2 YSYEKL. The CDR3 DNA sequence: TGCGCCAGCAGCCAAACGTCCGTGGGGGTCCAGCCCCAGCATTTT. Translating it yields CASSQTSVGVQPQHF.